This TCR beta chain was recorded in a study of cytomegalovirus exposure and HLA in healthy donors. At the level of the study: The Caucasian-associated ancestry cluster contained 75% to 85% of the 398 genotyped donors. Whole-study results and caveats: A classifier reportedly called cytomegalovirus status with high sensitivity and specificity. Relative to the approximately 700-donor mean, N-insertions were reportedly fewer in an Asian-associated ancestry cluster in a later analysis. In vitro work confirmed that three CMV-associated chains recognize CMV antigens.

The PCR ran on 60 Vbeta and 13 Jbeta primers. The data were produced by immunoSEQ multiplex PCR, yet TCRdb's version contains in-frame clones alone and is incomplete. Of 150,000 to 200,000 clones listed, around three quarters are singletons. V was cut by 1 base and J by 2 bases, with 8 bases left in between. Germline lookup yields CDR1 LGHNT and CDR2 FRNRAP. The CDR3 is made up of 14 amino acids. Concerning this clone: The antigen remains undetermined.

Sequenced input: PBMCs. The origin of this receptor is a woman aged 25 to 45 in good health and CMV-seropositive. The genes are TRBV12-5 and TRBJ2-5; D gene unclear. The CDR3 nucleotides read TGTGCTAGTGGTTTGGGGGCACCTCAAGAGACCCAGTACTTC. Protein product: CASGLGAPQETQYF.